This entry lists 6 T cell receptor beta chains sequenced from one sample in a study of cytomegalovirus exposure and HLA in healthy donors. Both 60 Vbeta primers and 13 Jbeta primers went into the PCR. Assay used: immunoSEQ multiplex PCR; TCRdb lists only in-frame clones, some missing. The table shows 170,000 or so clones, with around 79% occurring only once. The sequenced material came from PBMCs. The source is a middle-aged woman in good health and CMV-seronegative.

This clone has a single count. The chain links TRBV5-1 to TRBJ2-7; 9 bases are a match to TRBD2. The germline gives CDR1 SGHRS, CDR2 YFSETQ. The CDR3 has 15 amino acids. Germline trimming cut 0 bases from V and 3 bases from J; bases unmatched to any gene: 4. CDR3 amino acids: CASSLGLAALYEQYF. In nucleotides, the CDR3 is TGCGCCAGCAGCTTGGGACTAGCGGCTCTCTACGAGCAGTACTTC. The full variable domain, in which reference TRBV5-1 and TRBJ2-7 provide the parts outside the CDR3, is KAGVTQTPRYLIKTRGQQVTLSCSPISGHRSVSWYQQTPGQGLQFLFEYFSETQRNKGNFPGRFSGRQFSNSRSEMNVSTLELGDSALYLCASSLGLAALYEQYFGPGTRLTVT.

The J gene is TRBJ2-5, the V gene TRBV25-1; 7 nucleotides match TRBD1. Losses at the gene ends were 1 base for V and 5 bases for J; bases not matched to a gene: 10. Looked up from germline, CDR1 is MGHDK and CDR2 is SYGVNS. CDR3 length: 16 residues. The CDR3 loop reads CASSELTGPVGETQYF. CDR3 nucleotides: TGTGCCAGCAGTGAATTGACAGGGCCCGTGGGGGAGACCCAGTACTTC.

Comments on this clone: Other nucleotide sequences from this sample produce the same CDR3. The chain joins TRBV30 to TRBJ2-7; 7 bases map to TRBD1. Trimming took 0 bases from V and 7 from J; bases not matched to a gene: 0. The CDR3 runs to 11 residues. CDR1 is GTSNPN and CDR2 is SVGIG in the germline V gene (reference sequence). The CDR3 coding sequence is TGTGCCTGGAGTGTACAGGGGGAGCAGTACTTC. The encoded protein is CAWSVQGEQYF.

The chain carries TRBV27 and TRBJ2-7, with D perhaps matching TRBD1 (5 bases). Germline V gene sequence: CDR1 MNHEY, CDR2 SMNVEV (reference sequence). There are 13 residues in the CDR3. V was shortened by 4 bases and J by 6 bases, with 13 bases between the two germline ends. The chain's CDR3 is CASSSRPGREQYF. In DNA, the CDR3 is TGTGCCAGCAGTTCCCGACCAGGGCGCGAGCAGTACTTC.

V gene TRBV2 combines with J gene TRBJ2-7, with 7 bases matching TRBD1. CDR1 and CDR2 (germline): SNHLY, FYNNEI. V was clipped by 5 bases and J by 5 bases; unmatched bases: 0. The CDR3 loop spans 11 amino acids. The CDR3 coding sequence is TGTGCCAGCAGTCAGGGGGACGAGCAGTACTTC. As protein: CASSQGDEQYF.

This chain links TRBV4-3 with TRBJ2-3; a weak D match, TRBD1 (5 bases). V shed 1 base and J shed 0 bases, with 17 bases lying between them. Per germline, CDR1 LGHNA and CDR2 YSLEER. The CDR3 runs to 18 residues. The CDR3 here is CASSQVPAGSTSTDTQYF. The CDR3, as DNA: TGCGCCAGCAGCCAAGTTCCGGCAGGGTCGACTAGCACAGATACGCAGTATTTT.